This T cell receptor (beta chain) came from a study of PD-L1 blockade in urothelial cancer (dated by TCRdb to about 2017). About the study as a whole: Every patient began therapy in about 2014 and was given atezolizumab 1,200 mg intravenously every 3 weeks. Durable clinical benefit was defined as progression-free survival longer than 6 months, and TCR features were also tested against progression-free and overall survival. About 90% of the 29 patients were identified as males with urothelial cancer of bladder origin, and a prior smoking history was reported by 18 of 29 patients. Somatic, immune and clinical correlates of response to PD-L1 blockade with atezolizumab in urothelial cancer were the focus of an exploratory multi-omic analysis. Pretreatment tumor samples and matched peripheral blood, collected serially before and after atezolizumab treatment, underwent TCR sequencing. An ECOG performance status of 0 or 1 was recorded for the patients, and 0 to 3 prior chemotherapy regimens had been received by the patients. Blood samples were analyzed at 3 weeks after treatment start (second dose) and at 6 weeks after treatment start. Blood samples yielded a median of around 150,000 T cells and around 80,000 unique TCRs, with median clonality around 0.083. Pretreatment blood TCR-seq was available for around 29 patients, at least one posttreatment blood collection was obtained for 24 patients, and tumor TCR-seq was available for 24 patients. Durable clinical benefit was achieved by nine patients and was not achieved by 20 patients. In the same patients who had TCR sequencing, pretreatment tumors also underwent whole exome sequencing and RNA sequencing. The full study reports these points: Among patients with durable benefit, tumor-associated TCR clones showed greater expansion in peripheral blood 3 weeks after treatment started (n ≈ 20, p = 0.022). A pretreatment peripheral blood TCR clonality below the median was linked to improved progression-free and overall survival. Because of the small sample size (n ≈ 29) and the many exploratory analyses performed, the results are intended to be regarded as hypothesis-generating.

This specimen's time point label, interpreted: pretreatment peripheral blood. A total of 25 to 35 patients with locally advanced or metastatic urothelial carcinoma, treated at Memorial Sloan Kettering on a trial protocol, made up the cohort. Peripheral blood mononuclear cells were collected pretreatment and during treatment, with between 1 and 8 total time points per patient. The Qiagen DNeasy Blood extraction kit was used to purify genomic DNA from total PBMCs and from tumor samples. PBMCs were collected pretreatment and during treatment and were isolated and stored as previously described. Synthetic TCR analog templates were spiked into each PCR to estimate absolute template abundance from read counts. Using the immunoSEQ assay, TCRbeta CDR3 regions were amplified from genomic DNA with bias-controlled V and J gene primers. Sequencing of rearranged TCRbeta segments was performed at approximately 20X coverage. In the source study's methods: Sequencing errors were corrected by clustering and CDR3s were annotated against IMGT to assign V, D and J genes. Downstream analyses used only productive TCRbeta rearrangements, leaving out any out-of-frame or stop-codon sequences. Clonality was computed as one minus Shannon entropy normalized by the log of the number of unique productive sequences. Clones differing between time points or between blood and tumor were identified by Fisher's exact test with Benjamini-Hochberg correction at adjusted p below 0.01. TCRdb took over this immuneACCESS table, retaining in-frame rearrangements with V and J assigned. Such tables are incomplete; in checked studies, under half of the missing clones stem from an unresolved V gene, and the remainder is unexplained. The V and J calls and clone size were taken over from that table, and D and trimming were inferred from the DNA. A total of tens of thousands of clones appear in this sample, 84% of them only once. The ten largest clonotypes hold roughly 1.9% of the sample.

The CDR3 sequence holds 13 residues, the cysteine and phenylalanine included. The only DNA kept is the CDR3, 39 bases in frame from the first base. The V and J ends are trimmed by 6 bases and 5 bases, leaving 13 bases between them. The germline V gene specifies SGHTS as CDR1 and YDEGEE as CDR2. This clone was recorded only once. No cognate antigen has been identified for it. There are no base qualities to consult, and no much larger clone falls within one base. Rearrangement joined TRBV5-8 to TRBJ2-3; the D gene is possibly TRBD1, with 6 bases matching. The sequence derives from a man aged 55-75 years with urothelial cancer. The sample here was PBMCs, taken around atezolizumab (anti-PD-L1) treatment. The nucleotide sequence reads TGTGCCAGCAAGCTTCGAGGGGGAGATACGCAGTATTTT. The resulting protein is CASKLRGGDTQYF. Beyond the CDR3, the reference TRBV5-8 and TRBJ2-3 genes provide the residues; the full variable domain reads: EAGVTQSPTHLIKTRGQQATLRCSPISGHTSVYWYQQALGLGLQFLLWYDEGEERNRGNFPPRFSGRQFPNYSSELNVNALELEDSALYLCASKLRGGDTQYFGPGTRLTVL.